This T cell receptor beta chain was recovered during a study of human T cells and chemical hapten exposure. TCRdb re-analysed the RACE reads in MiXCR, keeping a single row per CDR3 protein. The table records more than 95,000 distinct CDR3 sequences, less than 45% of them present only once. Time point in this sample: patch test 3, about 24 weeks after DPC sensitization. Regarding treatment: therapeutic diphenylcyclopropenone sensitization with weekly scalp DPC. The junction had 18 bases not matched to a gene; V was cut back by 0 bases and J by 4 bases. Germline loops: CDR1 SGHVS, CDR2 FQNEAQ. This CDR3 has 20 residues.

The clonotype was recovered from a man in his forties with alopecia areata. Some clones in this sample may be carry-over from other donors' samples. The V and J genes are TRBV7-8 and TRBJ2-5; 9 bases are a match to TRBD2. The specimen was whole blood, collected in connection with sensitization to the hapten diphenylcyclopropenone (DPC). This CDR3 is CASSLALRGRLAVGGETQYF. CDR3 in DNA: TGTGCCAGCAGCTTAGCGCTCCGGGGACGACTAGCGGTAGGGGGAGAGACCCAGTACTTC.